This T cell receptor (beta chain) is from a study of blood T cells in healthy people across ages. The germline V gene encodes CDR1 SGHTA and CDR2 FQGNSA. Trimming at V came to 5 bases and at J to 11 bases, leaving 12 bases not matched to a gene. The CDR3 totals 15 residues. Regarding this clonotype: This may be a read error, as it is one base from a much larger clone.

A J-beta primer mix and a sample-barcoded 5' primer were used in a second PCR of about 6 to 12 cycles. TCRdb independently ran MiXCR on the 5' RACE reads; one entry per CDR3 protein. The data contain some 700,000 distinct CDR3 sequences, 35% to 45% of them singletons. V usage is TRBV7-2 and J usage is TRBJ2-5, with 12 bases identical to TRBD2. The receptor was isolated from a woman aged 55-69 years in good health. Sequencing input: blood. The CDR3 sequence: CASSPGLAGRNEQYF. DNA for the CDR3: TGTGCCAGCAGCCCCGGACTAGCGGGGCGCAATGAGCAGTACTTC.